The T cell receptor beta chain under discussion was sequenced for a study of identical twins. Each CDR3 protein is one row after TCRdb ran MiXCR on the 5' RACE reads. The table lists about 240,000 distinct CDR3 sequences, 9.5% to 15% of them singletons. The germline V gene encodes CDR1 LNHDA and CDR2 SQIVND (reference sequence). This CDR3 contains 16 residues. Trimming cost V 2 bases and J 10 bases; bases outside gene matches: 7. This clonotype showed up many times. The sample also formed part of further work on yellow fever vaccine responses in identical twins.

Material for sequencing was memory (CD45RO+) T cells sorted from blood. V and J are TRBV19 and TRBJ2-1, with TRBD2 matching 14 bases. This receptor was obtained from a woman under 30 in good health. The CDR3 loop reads CASSILGLAGVAEQFF. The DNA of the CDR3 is TGTGCCAGTAGTATATTGGGACTAGCGGGAGTAGCCGAGCAGTTCTTC.